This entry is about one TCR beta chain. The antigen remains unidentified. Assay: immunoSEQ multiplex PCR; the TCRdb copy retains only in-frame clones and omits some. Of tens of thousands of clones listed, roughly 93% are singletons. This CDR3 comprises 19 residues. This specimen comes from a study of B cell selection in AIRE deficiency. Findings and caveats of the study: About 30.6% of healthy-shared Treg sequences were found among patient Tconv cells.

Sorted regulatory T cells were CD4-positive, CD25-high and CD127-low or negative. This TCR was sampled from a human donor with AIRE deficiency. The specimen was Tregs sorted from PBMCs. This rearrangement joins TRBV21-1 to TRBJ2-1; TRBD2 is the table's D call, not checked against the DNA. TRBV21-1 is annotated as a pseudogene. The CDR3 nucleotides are TGTGCCAGCAGGCTCATTGGGACTAGCGGCCATCCGTCTTACAATGAGCAGTTCTTC. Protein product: CASRLIGTSGHPSYNEQFF.